This is a list of T cell receptor beta chains from one sample in a study of T cell changes during pregnancy in multiple sclerosis. Clones were read by immunoSEQ multiplex PCR, and TCRdb kept only the in-frame ones, dropping some. The sample yields approximately 50,000 clones, around 90% seen once. Sequenced material: CD4+ T cells from peripheral blood mononuclear cells, taken after pregnancy. These receptors all come from a female donor in good health, enrolled as a control in a pregnancy study. CDR3s include the opening cysteine and the closing phenylalanine or tryptophan. D genes are given only for firm matches. The size entry is marked missing in some rows and otherwise reads once, few, many or a size class.

.,TRBV6-5,.,CASSYGSQAQYF
.,TRBV10-3,TRBD1,CAISYRGDEQYF
.,TRBV6-5,.,CASSYSGHRQYF
.,TRBV5-1,TRBD2,CASSFRAGGASDTQYF
.,TRBV5-4,.,CASSLMGGLGQYF
.,TRBV4-1,.,CASSLRDWDSPLHF
once,TRBV7-9,TRBD1,CASSDYRDRTTNEKLFF
.,TRBV5-8,.,CASSLLDRYGYTF
once,TRBV5-1,.,CASSLGLRTKNIQYF
.,TRBV6-5,TRBD1,CASRSDRAYGETQYF
.,TRBV7-2,TRBD1,CASSSYRGFGGYTF
.,TRBV9,.,CASSVGGRNSEAFF
.,TRBV19,TRBD1,CASSAFGTGDGKLFF
.,TRBV29-1,TRBD1,CSVAGQGGNQPQHF
.,TRBV27,.,CASRDPRQGNYGYTF